This T cell receptor (beta chain) stems from a study of blood T cell repertoires in COVID-19. For the study at large: Samples taken during acute and convalescent COVID-19 were collected in the United States, Italy and Spain. T cells, B-cell-depleted T cells, or PBMCs provided the cDNA or gDNA that served as material.

As handled by the study authors: Reference gene primer amplification yielded estimated nucleated cell counts. Measured with immunoSEQ multiplex PCR; TCRdb has only the in-frame clones, and not every one. From that table come the V and J calls and clone size; the DNA was used to work out D and trimming. Of 150,000 to 200,000 clones in the sample, approximately 79% are singletons; the top ten hold about 26%. The V and J ends lost 1 base and 3 bases respectively, with 7 bases between them. Germline V lookup: CDR1 SGHTA, CDR2 FQGTGA. The CDR3 consists of 13 residues. The receptor was isolated from a woman aged 70-85 years with acute or convalescent COVID-19. The rearrangement links TRBV7-3 to TRBJ2-7, with a tentative D call TRBD1 (6 bases). Sequencing was done on a sample of peripheral blood. CDR3: CASSLKGGYEQYF. Written as DNA, the CDR3 is TGTGCCAGCAGCTTAAAAGGGGGCTACGAGCAGTACTTC.